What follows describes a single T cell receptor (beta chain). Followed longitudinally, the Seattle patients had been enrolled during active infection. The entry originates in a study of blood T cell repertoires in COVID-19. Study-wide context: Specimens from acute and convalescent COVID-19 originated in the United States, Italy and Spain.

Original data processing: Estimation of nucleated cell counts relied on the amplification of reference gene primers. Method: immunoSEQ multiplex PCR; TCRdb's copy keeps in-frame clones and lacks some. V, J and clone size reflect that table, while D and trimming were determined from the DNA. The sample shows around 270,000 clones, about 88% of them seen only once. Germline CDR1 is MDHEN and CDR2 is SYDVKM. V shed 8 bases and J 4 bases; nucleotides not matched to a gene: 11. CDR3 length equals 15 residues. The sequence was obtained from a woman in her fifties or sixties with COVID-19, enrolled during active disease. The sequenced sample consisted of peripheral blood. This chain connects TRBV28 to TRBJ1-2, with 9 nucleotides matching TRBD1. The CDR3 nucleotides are TGTGCCAGCGAGGTACCGGGACAGGGCGTCTATGGCTACACCTTC. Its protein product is CASEVPGQGVYGYTF.